This T cell receptor beta chain was observed in a study of T cell repertoires in cytomegalovirus infection. Overall study context: Researchers turned to recently identified HLA-C-restricted CMV epitopes as well as well-studied HLA-B-restricted ones. Shared public TCR beta signatures pointed to both CMV infection and a matching HLA type. Study observations and caveats: What dominated the ex vivo response were HLA-C-restricted CMV-specific TCR beta clonotypes. The study identified carriers of CMV plus the relevant HLA from cumulative public TCR beta family frequency.

Trimming left V 1 base short and J 4 bases short, with 13 bases between. The CDR3 totals 15 residues. TCRdb called the reads again in MiXCR, with one record for every CDR3 protein. The table has 70,000 to 85,000 distinct CDR3 sequences, roughly 40% seen once. This clonotype was counted a few times. As yet, its antigen is unknown. Sequences were derived from CD8+ T cells from cultured PBMCs, sampled from culture after CMV antigen stimulation. The receptor's source is a human donor in good health (CMV status not recorded). Some clones in this sample may be carry-over from other donors' samples. The chain carries TRBV12-3 or TRBV12-4 and TRBJ1-1; TRBD1 might be the D (5 bases). CDR3 protein: CASSLGAGGGTEAFF. In DNA form, the CDR3 reads TGTGCCAGCAGTTTAGGCGCTGGCGGGGGCACTGAAGCTTTCTTT.